This is a list of T cell receptor beta chains from one sample in a study of cytomegalovirus exposure and HLA in healthy donors. Sequenced by immunoSEQ multiplex PCR; TCRdb stores in-frame clones only, minus some. Of about 98,000 clones listed, roughly 80% are singletons. Sequences were obtained from PBMCs. Receptors were obtained from a man between 60 and 75 years old in good health and CMV-seropositive. The CDR3 runs from the conserved cysteine through the conserved F or W. A D gene is named only where the DNA matches it firmly. Expanded clones are given a class, and other clones once, few, many or no size at all.

CASSLDRVNYGYTF TGTGCCAGCAGTTTAGACAGGGTAAACTATGGCTACACCTTC TRBJ1-2 TRBD1 . TRBV28
CASSPSPGQLNQPQHF TGTGCCAGCAGCCCCTCCCCGGGACAGCTCAATCAGCCCCAGCATTTT TRBJ1-5 TRBD1 . TRBV5-6
CASSSAQSAYGYTF TGTGCCAGCAGTTCCGCTCAGTCCGCTTATGGCTACACCTTC TRBJ1-2 . . TRBV27
CASSPREGTQPQHF TGTGCCAGCAGCCCCCGGGAGGGGACTCAGCCCCAGCATTTT TRBJ1-5 . . TRBV7-8
CASSLQGVASYEQYF TGTGCCAGCAGCTTACAAGGGGTGGCCTCCTACGAGCAGTACTTC TRBJ2-7 . . TRBV7-2
CASSPDRVLADTQYF TGTGCCAGCAGCCCGGACAGGGTGTTGGCAGATACGCAGTATTTT TRBJ2-3 TRBD1 . TRBV7-9
CASSLEGRATEAFF TGTGCCAGCAGCTTGGAGGGGAGGGCCACTGAAGCTTTCTTT TRBJ1-1 . . TRBV5-4
CASSSGQINQPQHF TGTGCCAGCAGCTCGGGACAGATCAATCAGCCCCAGCATTTT TRBJ1-5 TRBD1 . TRBV5-8
CASSSIASGANVLTF TGTGCCAGCAGTTCGATAGCCTCTGGGGCCAACGTCCTGACTTTC TRBJ2-6 . . TRBV27
CASSEIGGREKLFF TGTGCCAGCAGTGAAATTGGGGGCAGAGAAAAACTGTTTTTT TRBJ1-4 . . TRBV25-1
CASSELRNTEAFF TGTGCCAGCAGTGAGCTTAGGAACACTGAAGCTTTCTTT TRBJ1-1 . few TRBV6-1
CASSLRDIGGSEQYF TGTGCCAGCAGCTTACGCGATATTGGGGGCAGCGAGCAGTACTTC TRBJ2-7 . . TRBV11-2
CASSPPGTGAAPLHF TGTGCCAGCTCACCACCGGGGACAGGAGCTGCACCCCTCCACTTT TRBJ1-6 TRBD1 . TRBV18
CSAGREESGNTIYF TGCAGCGCGGGCAGGGAAGAGTCTGGAAACACCATATATTTT TRBJ1-3 . . TRBV29-1
CATSRDTQGSYGYTF TGTGCCACCAGCAGAGATACTCAGGGATCCTATGGCTACACCTTC TRBJ1-2 . . TRBV15
CASSVFRAGGETQYF TGTGCCAGCAGTGTCTTTCGGGCAGGGGGAGAGACCCAGTACTTC TRBJ2-5 TRBD1 . TRBV2
CASSLRQGKGSPLHF TGTGCCAGCAGTTTAAGGCAGGGGAAGGGTTCACCCCTCCACTTT TRBJ1-6 . few TRBV28
CASSLAGQVSSYNEQFF TGTGCCAGCAGCTTGGCGGGACAGGTTAGCTCCTACAATGAGCAGTTCTTC TRBJ2-1 TRBD1 once TRBV5-6
CASSYSNELGELFF TGTGCCAGCAGTTACTCTAACGAGCTCGGGGAGCTGTTTTTT TRBJ2-2 . many TRBV6-6
CASRGQGWTEKLFF TGTGCCAGCAGGGGACAGGGGTGGACGGAAAAACTGTTTTTT TRBJ1-4 TRBD1 few TRBV6-5
CASSRGLQETQYF TGTGCCAGCAGCCGCGGCCTTCAAGAGACCCAGTACTTC TRBJ2-5 . . TRBV11-2
CASSVGSATNEKLFF TGTGCCAGCAGCGTAGGGTCGGCAACTAATGAAAAACTGTTTTTT TRBJ1-4 . . TRBV9
CASSTSSPGQETQYF TGCGCCAGCAGCACTTCGAGCCCGGGCCAAGAGACCCAGTACTTC TRBJ2-5 . . TRBV5-1
CASSPFSNTEAFF TGTGCCAGCAGCCCCTTCAGTAACACTGAAGCTTTCTTT TRBJ1-1 . . TRBV9
CASYLAGEGGADTQYF TGTGCCTCCTACCTTGCAGGGGAGGGTGGCGCAGATACGCAGTATTTT TRBJ2-3 . . TRBV28
CASSPIALNNSPLHF TGTGCCAGCAGCCCCATAGCGCTGAATAATTCACCCCTCCACTTT TRBJ1-6 . . TRBV7-6
CASVPGQGRYEQYF TGTGCCAGTGTCCCGGGACAGGGCCGTTACGAGCAGTACTTC TRBJ2-7 TRBD1 few TRBV19
CAISESGSGSNQPQHF TGTGCCATCAGTGAATCGGGGAGTGGGAGCAATCAGCCCCAGCATTTT TRBJ1-5 . few TRBV10-3